A selection of T cell receptor beta chains follows, all from one sample in a study of beta chain features in type 1 diabetes. TCRdb's copy holds only in-frame clones and misses some; the assay was immunoSEQ multiplex PCR. The sample lists about 410,000 clones; more than 11% were seen once. Sequencing input: naive CD4+ T cells from blood. These receptors were taken from a man aged 25-45 years in good health. The CDR3 runs from the conserved cysteine through the conserved F or W. D genes are given only for firm matches. Part of the rows lack a size; the others show once, few, many or a class for expanded clones.

>TRBJ1-6|.|few|TRBV6-5
CASSRGSGVNSPLHF
TGTGCCAGCAGTAGGGGGTCAGGGGTTAATTCACCCCTCCACTTT
>TRBJ2-3|.|few|TRBV29-1
CSVAYGIRADTQYF
TGCAGCGTTGCATACGGGATTAGGGCGGATACGCAGTATTTT
>TRBJ2-7|TRBD1|few|TRBV25-1
CASQQTGYFNEQYF
TGTGCCAGCCAACAGACAGGGTATTTCAACGAGCAGTACTTC
>TRBJ1-2|.|few|TRBV6-5
CATTFANYGYTF
TGTGCCACGACATTTGCTAACTATGGCTACACCTTC
>TRBJ2-4|.|many|TRBV7-9
CASSLEGESIQYF
TGTGCCAGCAGCTTAGAGGGGGAAAGCATTCAGTACTTC
>TRBJ1-3|.|.|TRBV7-6
CASSLRFRGTDSGNTIYF
TGTGCCAGCAGCTTACGCTTTAGGGGGACCGACTCTGGAAACACCATATATTTT
>TRBJ2-5|TRBD2|few|TRBV5-1
CASSLERGAQETQYF
TGCGCCAGCAGCTTGGAGCGGGGGGCTCAAGAGACCCAGTACTTC
>TRBJ2-5|.|.|TRBV5-6
CASSLLQETQYF
TGTGCCAGCAGCCTCCTACAAGAGACCCAGTACTTC
>TRBJ2-5|.|few|TRBV10-3
CAISESLGKETQYF
TGTGCCATCAGTGAGTCGTTGGGGAAAGAGACCCAGTACTTC
>TRBJ1-2|.|few|TRBV30
CAWSGDRHYGYTF
TGTGCCTGGAGTGGAGACAGGCACTATGGCTACACCTTC
>TRBJ1-5|.|.|TRBV19
CASRTGSIQPQHF
TGTGCCAGTAGAACAGGGTCCATTCAGCCCCAGCATTTT